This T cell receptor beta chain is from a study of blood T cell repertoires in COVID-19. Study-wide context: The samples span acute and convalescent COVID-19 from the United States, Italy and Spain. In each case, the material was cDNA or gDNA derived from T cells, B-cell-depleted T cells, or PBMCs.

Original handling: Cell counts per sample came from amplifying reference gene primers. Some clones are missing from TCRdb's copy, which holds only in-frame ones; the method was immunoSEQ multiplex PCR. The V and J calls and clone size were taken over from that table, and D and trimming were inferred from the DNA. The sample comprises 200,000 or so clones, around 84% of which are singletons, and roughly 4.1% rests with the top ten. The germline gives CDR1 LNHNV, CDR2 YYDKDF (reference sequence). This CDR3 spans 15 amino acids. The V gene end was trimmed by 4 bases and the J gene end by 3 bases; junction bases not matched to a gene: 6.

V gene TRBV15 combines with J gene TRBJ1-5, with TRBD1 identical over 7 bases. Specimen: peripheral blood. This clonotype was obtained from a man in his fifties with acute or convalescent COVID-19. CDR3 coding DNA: TGTGCCACCAGCATTACGGGACAGTACAATCAGCCCCAGCATTTT. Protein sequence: CATSITGQYNQPQHF.